The next 22 T cell receptor beta chains were all read from a single sample in a study of cytomegalovirus exposure and HLA in healthy donors (dated by TCRdb to about 2017). To prepare the library, the immunoSEQ multiplex PCR assay was applied. For the multiplex PCR, a mixture combining 60 forward primers for TCR Vbeta segments and 13 reverse primers for TCR Jbeta segments was used. TCRdb limited this immuneACCESS table to in-frame rearrangements with V and J called. A share of clones is missing; checked studies link under half to unresolved V genes, and the rest is unexplained. This sample is represented by some 160,000 clones; 82% of them were singletons. The ten biggest clones cover 7.5% to 9.5% of the sample. Sequencing was done on a sample of PBMCs. The receptor set was obtained from a male donor in good health and CMV-seropositive.

Here the CDR3 DNA reads TGTGCCTGGAGTCGTAATAGCGGAATTTACGAGCAGTACTTC. Translating gives CAWSRNSGIYEQYF. The chain uses TRBV30 and TRBJ2-7; D is perhaps TRBD2 (6 bases). Deletions cut 2 bases from V and 4 bases from J, with 15 bases between. This CDR3 spans 14 amino acids. The germline gives CDR1 GTSNPN, CDR2 SVGIG (reference sequence).

The chain combines TRBV11-2 with TRBJ2-5; D is undetermined. The CDR3 spans 14 residues. The V end lost 1 base, the J end lost 3 bases, and 9 bases lay between the germline ends. Germline lookup yields CDR1 SGHAT and CDR2 FQNNGV. CDR3 nucleotides: TGTGCCAGCAGCTTAGTTCTTAAAAAAGAGACCCAGTACTTC. It is translated as CASSLVLKKETQYF.

The rearrangement links TRBV15 to TRBJ2-7; possibly TRBD2 for D (6 bases). CDR3 length: 14 residues. V was shortened by 5 bases and J by 5 bases, with 16 bases between the two germline ends. CDR1 and CDR2 from the germline V gene are LNHNV and YYDKDF (reference sequence). CDR3 loop: CATSARRGRNEQYF. CDR3 nucleotide sequence: TGTGCCACCAGCGCGAGACGGGGGAGGAACGAGCAGTACTTC.

The genes are TRBV11-2 and TRBJ2-7, with D possibly TRBD2 on 6 matching bases. V was pared by 7 bases and J by 3 bases, with 16 bases between. The CDR3 contains 14 residues. The germline V gene has CDR1 SGHAT and CDR2 FQNNGV. CDR3 coding DNA: TGTGCCAGCACCGATTCGACTAGAAACTACGAGCAGTACTTC. Protein sequence: CASTDSTRNYEQYF.

In this sample, this clone turned up a few times. The rearrangement links TRBV19 to TRBJ2-5, with 7 bases that match TRBD1. The assigned J gene may be wrong: the sequence end matches TRBJ2-7 better. This CDR3 comprises 13 residues. Germline V gene lookup returns CDR1 LNHDA and CDR2 SQIVND (reference sequence). CDR3 in DNA: TGTGCCTCCACGCCGGGACAGTCCTACGAGCAGTACTTC. As protein: CASTPGQSYEQYF.

V is TRBV9 and J is TRBJ2-1; D gene unclear. The germline V gene encodes CDR1 SGDLS and CDR2 YYNGEE. The CDR3 is made up of 15 amino acids. The V and J ends lost 4 bases and 0 bases respectively, with 11 bases between them. Here the CDR3 DNA reads TGTGCCAGCAGCTCGGGTTTTCGCTCCTACAATGAGCAGTTCTTC. This encodes CASSSGFRSYNEQFF. Full variable domain (outside the CDR3, taken from reference TRBV9 and TRBJ2-1): DSGVTQTPKHLITATGQRVTLRCSPRSGDLSVYWYQQSLDQGLQFLIQYYNGEERAKGNILERFSAQQFPDLHSELNLSSLELGDSALYFCASSSGFRSYNEQFFGPGTRLTVL.

This chain joins TRBV4-2 and TRBJ2-7, with D possibly TRBD1 on 5 matching bases. This CDR3 comprises 14 residues. Germline-derived CDR1 and CDR2 are LGHNA and YNFKEQ. Trimming cost V 0 bases and J 3 bases, with 9 bases left between them. CDR3 nucleotides: TGTGCCAGCAGCCAAGATACCAGGGTCTACGAGCAGTACTTC. Protein: CASSQDTRVYEQYF.

The rearrangement uses TRBV19 and TRBJ1-1; D remains ambiguous. The CDR3 runs 14 residues. The germline gives CDR1 LNHDA, CDR2 SQIVND (reference sequence). Trimming took off 5 bases at V and 4 bases at J, with 14 bases between the two ends. CDR3 nucleotides: TGTGCCAGTAGTTTCATAGAGAGAGCCACTGAAGCTTTCTTT. Encoded protein: CASSFIERATEAFF. The full variable domain, its missing parts supplied by reference TRBV19 and TRBJ1-1, is DGGITQSPKYLFRKEGQNVTLSCEQNLNHDAMYWYRQDPGQGLRLIYYSQIVNDFQKGDIAEGYSVSREKKESFPLTVTSAQKNPTAFYLCASSFIERATEAFFGQGTRLTVV.

The V and J genes are TRBV9 and TRBJ1-1; D remains ambiguous. The germline V and J ends were trimmed by 1 base and 11 bases, with 15 bases remaining between them. The CDR3 runs 13 residues. Germline CDR1 SGDLS, CDR2 YYNGEE. The CDR3 spells CASSVTGAEGAFF. As DNA, the CDR3 is TGTGCCAGCAGCGTAACGGGAGCCGAAGGGGCTTTCTTT.

V and J are TRBV19 and TRBJ2-5; TRBD2 matches at 11 bases. J gave up 5 bases and V 5 bases, and 13 bases lay outside the gene matches. The CDR3 is 17 amino acids. Germline lookup yields CDR1 LNHDA and CDR2 SQIVND (reference sequence). In DNA, the CDR3 is TGTGCCAGTAGTCCAAAGGGACTAGCGGAGGGGAGGGAGACCCAGTACTTC. Translation gives CASSPKGLAEGRETQYF.

This clone is a singleton in its sample. The germline gene is not matched at one end of the junction; a read error may be the cause. J is TRBJ2-6 and V is TRBV2, with TRBD2 matching over 14 bases. The germline V gene has CDR1 SNHLY and CDR2 FYNNEI. The CDR3 runs to 21 residues. This CDR3 is CASSERTSGGIKSSGANGLTF. As DNA, the CDR3 is TGTGCCAGCAGTGAAAGGACTAGCGGGGGGATCAAAAGCTCTGGGGCCAACGGCCTGACTTTC.

The table lists this clone with a count of one. The genes are TRBV25-1 and TRBJ2-1; TRBD2 aligns across 7 bases. Germline CDR1 MGHDK, CDR2 SYGVNS. The CDR3 length is 16 residues. Trimming took 6 bases from V and 9 from J; bases not matched to a gene: 17. DNA of the CDR3: TGTGCCAGCAGGCCCTCTCCGGGGGGAGGTGGTGTTGAGCAGTTCTTC. Protein sequence: CASRPSPGGGGVEQFF.

The sample holds one count of this clone. The chain links TRBV5-4 to TRBJ2-1, with TRBD1 matching over 8 bases. The germline CDR1 and CDR2 sequences are SGHNT and YYREEE (reference sequence). CDR3 size: 16 residues. Trimming took 4 bases from V and 5 from J; bases not matched to a gene: 11. In nucleotides, the CDR3 is TGTGCCAGCAGCCCGATAGGACAGGGAAGCCACAATGAGCAGTTCTTC. Its protein product is CASSPIGQGSHNEQFF.

This chain links TRBV19 with TRBJ1-2; TRBD1 aligns across 7 bases. This CDR3 has 13 residues. Trimming removed 7 bases from V and 2 bases from J; junction bases left unmatched: 4. Germline CDR1 LNHDA, CDR2 SQIVND (reference sequence). The CDR3 DNA reads as TGTGCCAGTAAGAGGGACAGCAACTATGGCTACACCTTC. It encodes CASKRDSNYGYTF.

Worth noting for this clone: The sample contains more than one DNA sequence encoding this CDR3. V is TRBV30 and J is TRBJ1-2; D call uncertain. V shed 0 bases and J shed 5 bases, with 7 bases lying between them. The CDR3 loop spans 12 amino acids. Looked up from germline, CDR1 is GTSNPN and CDR2 is SVGIG (reference sequence). The CDR3 nucleotides read TGTGCCTGGAGTGTGAGCGGGTATGGCTACACCTTC. Its translation: CAWSVSGYGYTF.

This chain uses TRBV29-1 with TRBJ2-5, with D perhaps matching TRBD2 (7 bases). Germline CDR1 is SQVTM and CDR2 is ANQGSEA. This CDR3 has 15 amino acids. The V end lost 5 bases, the J end lost 1 base, and 17 bases lay between the germline ends. This chain's CDR3 is CSVTDPAGAQETQYF. For the CDR3, the DNA is TGCAGCGTTACAGACCCGGCGGGGGCCCAAGAGACCCAGTACTTC.

This clone was seen a handful of times. The genes are TRBV28 and TRBJ2-3; TRBD2 matches 10 bases. Losses at the gene ends were 7 bases for V and 0 bases for J; bases not matched to a gene: 7. The germline gives CDR1 MDHEN, CDR2 SYDVKM. CDR3 length: 16 residues. The CDR3 reads CASTILTSGSTDTQYF. The DNA for the CDR3 is TGTGCCAGCACCATCCTGACTAGCGGGAGCACAGATACGCAGTATTTT.

The chain carries TRBV12-5 and TRBJ1-1; 7 positions match TRBD1. This CDR3 comprises 16 residues. V trimming: 0 bases; J trimming: 4 bases; junction bases outside the gene matches: 8. Germline CDR1 LGHNT, CDR2 FRNRAP. The chain's CDR3 is CASGLVRGQGITEAFF. Written as DNA, the CDR3 is TGTGCTAGTGGTTTGGTAAGGGGGCAGGGGATCACTGAAGCTTTCTTT. Together with reference TRBV12-5 and TRBJ1-1, the CDR3 gives the full variable domain: DARVTQTPRHKVTEMGQEVTMRCQPILGHNTVFWYRQTMMQGLELLAYFRNRAPLDDSGMPKDRFSAEMPDATLATLKIQPSEPRDSAVYFCASGLVRGQGITEAFFGQGTRLTVV.

V usage is TRBV5-1 and J usage is TRBJ2-7; no reliable D call. The V gene's germline CDR1 is SGHRS and CDR2 YFSETQ. CDR3 size: 14 residues. V lost 0 bases, J lost 2 bases, and 9 bases lay in between. CDR3 amino acids: CASSLGYRTYEQYF. The CDR3 coding sequence is TGCGCCAGCAGCTTGGGGTACAGAACCTACGAGCAGTACTTC.

The genes are TRBV7-7 and TRBJ2-1; 8 positions agree with TRBD2. This CDR3 is 15 amino acids long. Unmatched junction bases numbered 4, after V lost 5 bases and J lost 1 base. Germline values: CDR1 SSHAT, CDR2 FNYEAQ (reference sequence). The CDR3 DNA reads TGTGCCAGCAGCCCAGAGCGGGGGTCCTACAATGAGCAGTTCTTC. It yields the protein CASSPERGSYNEQFF.

The chain uses TRBV27 and TRBJ2-5; TRBD1 aligns across 8 bases. The assigned J gene may be wrong: the sequence end matches TRBJ2-7 better. Germline assignment: CDR1 MNHEY and CDR2 SMNVEV (reference sequence). The CDR3 loop spans 15 amino acids. Here the CDR3 DNA reads TGTGCCAGCAGTTCCCCCGGCACAGGGGGCTACGAGCAGTACTTC. Translating it yields CASSSPGTGGYEQYF.

The chain is built from TRBV7-2 and TRBJ2-5, with D maybe TRBD1 (5 bases). Trimming removed 5 bases from V and 10 bases from J, with 11 bases in between. CDR1 and CDR2 from the germline V gene are SGHTA and FQGNSA. This CDR3 contains 11 residues. CDR3 region: CASSEQGIQYF. The CDR3 bases are TGTGCCAGCAGCGAGCAGGGTATCCAGTACTTC.